This TCR beta chain comes out of a study of cytomegalovirus exposure and HLA in healthy donors. Concerning this clone: No antigen is known for it.

PCR involved 60 Vbeta and 13 Jbeta primers. The protocol was immunoSEQ multiplex PCR, while the TCRdb copy is restricted to in-frame clones and leaves out a portion. The sample shows roughly 130,000 clones, 65% to 90% of them seen only once. Trimming took 4 bases from V and 5 from J; bases not matched to a gene: 8. Germline values: CDR1 MNHNY, CDR2 SVGAGI (reference sequence). The CDR3 is 15 residues long. Study-wide points: When a later analysis was performed, an Asian-associated ancestry cluster reportedly had fewer N-insertions than the approximately 700-donor mean. Immune exposure information comprised only CMV serostatus. Upon later analysis, TCR association rates were observed to vary by HLA locus, being highest for DRB1 and lowest for HLA-C. Both high specificity and high sensitivity reportedly marked the classifier's diagnosis of cytomegalovirus status.

The sequenced sample consisted of PBMCs. The TCR originated in a young woman in good health and CMV-seropositive. The chain combines TRBV6-6 with TRBJ2-1; 7 nucleotides match TRBD1. CDR3 bases: TGTGCCAGCAGTTTGACAGGGACCTTAAACAATGAGCAGTTCTTC. Amino acids: CASSLTGTLNNEQFF.